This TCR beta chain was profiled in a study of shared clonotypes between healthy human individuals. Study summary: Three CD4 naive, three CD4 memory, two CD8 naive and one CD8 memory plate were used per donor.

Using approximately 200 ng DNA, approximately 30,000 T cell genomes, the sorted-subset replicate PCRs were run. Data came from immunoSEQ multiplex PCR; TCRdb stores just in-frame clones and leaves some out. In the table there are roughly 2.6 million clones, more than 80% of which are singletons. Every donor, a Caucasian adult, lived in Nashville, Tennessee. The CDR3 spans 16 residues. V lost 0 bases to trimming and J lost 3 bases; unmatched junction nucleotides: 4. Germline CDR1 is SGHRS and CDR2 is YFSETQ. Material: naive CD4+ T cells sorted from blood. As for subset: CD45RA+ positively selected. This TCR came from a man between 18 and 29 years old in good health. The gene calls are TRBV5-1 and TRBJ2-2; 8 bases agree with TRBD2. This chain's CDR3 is CASSLGAGVDTGELFF. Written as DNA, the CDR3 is TGCGCCAGCAGCTTGGGAGCGGGGGTCGACACCGGGGAGCTGTTTTTT.